The source of this T cell receptor (beta chain) is a study of blood T cell repertoires in COVID-19 (dated by TCRdb to between 2020 and 2021). About the investigation overall: Collaborator samples came from the United States, Italy and Spain and covered acute and convalescent phases of COVID-19. The material from the prospective study consisted of cDNA or gDNA derived from T cells, B-cell-depleted T cells, or PBMCs. Subjects who had been exposed to COVID-19, were actively infected with it, or had recovered from it provided the deeply sampled blood TCRbeta repertoires that made up the dataset. The repertoires were made available in a free public database intended to serve as a resource for research on the immune response to SARS-CoV-2. The samples were drawn from the first 160 participants of the ongoing ImmuneRACE study and from 950 to 1,500 subjects provided by 6 global collaborators. A de-identified subject ID, COVID-19 status, age in years and sex were almost always included in the sample metadata. Where HLA class I and class II types were available, the types were taken from metadata supplied by the sample provider, not from assay-based typing.

Another Seattle source contributed samples from volunteer blood donors who had recovered from COVID-19. Whole blood was collected in K2EDTA tubes by collaborating institutions according to the institutions' own protocols. For TCRbeta analysis, collaborator samples were shipped as frozen whole blood, as isolated PBMCs, or as DNA extracted from either sample type. Sequences SGHTA (CDR1) and FQGNSA (CDR2) are obtained from the germline V gene. There are 15 amino acids in the CDR3, from cysteine to phenylalanine inclusive. The only DNA kept is the CDR3, 45 bases in frame from the first base. V is trimmed back by 5 bases and J by 6 bases, and the junction contains 5 bases that no gene match accounts for. TCRbeta CDR3 regions were amplified from genomic DNA using the immunoSEQ Assay, a bias-controlled multiplex PCR. The authors' pipeline ran thus. Nucleated cell counts per sample were estimated from amplification of reference gene primers within the assay. To quantify the absolute abundance of each unique TCRbeta CDR3 rearrangement, sequence reads were collapsed and filtered. Productive Simpson clonality was computed per sample as the square root of Simpson's diversity index over productive rearrangements. What TCRdb holds here is the immuneACCESS table cut down to in-frame rearrangements. Part of the clones is not present; checked against another copy, under half of the missing clones reflect an unresolved V gene, and the others are unexplained. That table supplies the V and J calls and clone size; D and trimming were determined from the DNA. The sample contains some 140,000 clones, around 80% of them found a single time. The ten top clones hold 9.5% to 13% of the sample.

On the study overall, not on this receptor specifically: The amount of clinical and demographic metadata varied by source and participant and was provided uncurated.

Turning to this clone: Its antigen is unknown. It may be a read error: a sequence one base away is much more abundant.

Recombination linked TRBV7-2 to TRBJ2-2; 11 junctional bases match TRBD1. The source material was peripheral blood. The clonotype comes from a man in his sixties who had recovered from COVID-19. The DNA reads TGTGCCAGCAGCCCCAGGACAGGGGGCCCCGGGGAGCTGTTTTTT. It codes for CASSPRTGGPGELFF.